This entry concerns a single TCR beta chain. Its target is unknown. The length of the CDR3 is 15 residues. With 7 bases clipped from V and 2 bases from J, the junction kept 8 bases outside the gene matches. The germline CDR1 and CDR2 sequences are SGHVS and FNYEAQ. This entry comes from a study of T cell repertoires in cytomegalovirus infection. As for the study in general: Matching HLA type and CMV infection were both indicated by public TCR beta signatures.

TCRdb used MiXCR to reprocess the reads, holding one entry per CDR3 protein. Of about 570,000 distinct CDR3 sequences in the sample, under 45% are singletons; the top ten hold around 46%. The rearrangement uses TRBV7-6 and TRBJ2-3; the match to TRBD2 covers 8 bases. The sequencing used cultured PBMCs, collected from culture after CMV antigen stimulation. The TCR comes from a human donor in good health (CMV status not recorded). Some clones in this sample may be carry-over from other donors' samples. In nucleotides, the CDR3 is TGTGCCAGCAACAGGAGCGGGAGAGACACAGATACGCAGTATTTT. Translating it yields CASNRSGRDTDTQYF.